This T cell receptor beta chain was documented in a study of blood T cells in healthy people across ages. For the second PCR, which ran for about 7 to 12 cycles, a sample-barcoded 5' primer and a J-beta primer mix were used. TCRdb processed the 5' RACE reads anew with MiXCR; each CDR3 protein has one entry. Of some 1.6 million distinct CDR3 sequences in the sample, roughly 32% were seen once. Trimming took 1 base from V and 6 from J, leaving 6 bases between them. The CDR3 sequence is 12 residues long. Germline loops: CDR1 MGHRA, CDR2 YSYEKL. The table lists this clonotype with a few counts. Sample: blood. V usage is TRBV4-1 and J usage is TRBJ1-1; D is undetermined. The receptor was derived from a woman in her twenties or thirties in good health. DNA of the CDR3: TGCGCCAGCAGCCAAGGCGTGGCTGAAGCTTTCTTT. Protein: CASSQGVAEAFF.